Presented here are 29 T cell receptor beta chains from one specimen sequenced in a study of cytomegalovirus exposure and HLA in healthy donors. The PCR made use of 60 Vbeta and 13 Jbeta primers. The protocol was immunoSEQ multiplex PCR, while the TCRdb copy is restricted to in-frame clones and leaves out a portion. Here the sample spans 80,000 to 100,000 clones, 81% being singletons. The sample consisted of PBMCs. Receptors originate from a man aged 40-50 years in good health and CMV-seronegative.

CDR3 nucleotides: TGCAGTGCCCAGACAGGGTCGGAAGCTTTCTTT. This codes for CSAQTGSEAFF. The genes are TRBV20-1 and TRBJ1-1; 7 bases align to TRBD1. The germline gives CDR1 DFQATT, CDR2 SNEGSKA (reference sequence). This CDR3 region has 11 residues. Trimming cost V 6 bases and J 8 bases; bases outside gene matches: 6.

This chain links TRBV5-1 with TRBJ1-1, with 8 positions matching TRBD1. This CDR3 contains 15 residues. Germline CDR1 is SGHRS and CDR2 is YFSETQ. The junction had 13 bases not matched to a gene; V was cut back by 0 bases and J by 12 bases. The CDR3 is CASSLAHGTGGTSFF. For the CDR3, the DNA is TGCGCCAGCAGCTTGGCCCATGGGACAGGTGGGACGTCTTTCTTT.

The chain employs TRBV1 and TRBJ2-3; TRBD2 is the table's D call and was not checked against the DNA. TRBV1 is noted as a pseudogene. The CDR3 covers 18 residues. CDR3 DNA sequence: TGCACCAGCAGCCAGACTGGAGGACTAGCGCTACGGACAGATACGCAGTATTTT. Protein: CTSSQTGGLALRTDTQYF.

The J gene is TRBJ1-2, the V gene TRBV28; no firm D call. This CDR3 spans 12 amino acids. V lost 6 bases and J 0 bases, leaving 5 bases between the germline ends. Germline assignment: CDR1 MDHEN and CDR2 SYDVKM. In DNA form, the CDR3 reads TGTGCCAGCAGGTCTTCTAACTATGGCTACACCTTC. Protein product: CASRSSNYGYTF.

The genes are TRBV6-5 and TRBJ2-5; TRBD1 matches 8 bases. Germline values: CDR1 MNHEY, CDR2 SVGAGI. The CDR3 consists of 12 residues. Losses at the gene ends were 8 bases for V and 5 bases for J; bases not matched to a gene: 4. CDR3 nucleotide sequence: TGTGCCAGCCGCAGGGGGCTTGAGACCCAGTACTTC. This sequence encodes CASRRGLETQYF.

V gene TRBV5-4 combines with J gene TRBJ1-5; D gene uncertain. The CDR3 runs 12 residues. The germline V gene encodes CDR1 SGHNT and CDR2 YYREEE (reference sequence). V dropped 1 base and J dropped 9 bases, with 8 bases sitting between them. Here the CDR3 reads CASSLLEGPQHF. CDR3 nucleotide sequence: TGTGCCAGCAGCTTGCTGGAGGGGCCCCAGCATTTT.

This chain uses TRBV5-4 with TRBJ1-5; 7 nucleotides agree with TRBD1. This CDR3 spans 14 amino acids. J lost 4 bases, V lost 1 base, and 2 bases had no gene match. CDR1 and CDR2 (germline): SGHNT, YYREEE (reference sequence). CDR3 nucleotide sequence: TGTGCCAGCAGCTTGAAGGGGGCAAATCAGCCCCAGCATTTT. Translating gives CASSLKGANQPQHF.

This rearrangement joins TRBV4-1 to TRBJ2-2; 9 bases are shared with TRBD1. V lost 0 bases to trimming and J lost 7 bases; unmatched junction nucleotides: 0. Germline V gene lookup returns CDR1 MGHRA and CDR2 YSYEKL. The CDR3 sequence is 14 residues long. The CDR3 region is CASSQETGGGELFF. The CDR3 coding sequence is TGCGCCAGCAGCCAAGAGACAGGGGGCGGGGAGCTGTTTTTT.

Points on this clone: One junction end does not reproduce the germline sequence, and a read error may be involved. The CDR3 DNA reads as TGTTCCAGCAGCTTGGCTCCCGCTCTAGCGGCCTCCTACGAGCAGTACTTC. Encoded protein: CSSSLAPALAASYEQYF. V and J are TRBV7-9 and TRBJ2-7; 7 bases match TRBD2. The CDR3 loop spans 17 amino acids. Germline CDR1 SEHNR, CDR2 FQNEAQ (reference sequence).

There are a few counts of this clone. The chain carries TRBV6-4 and TRBJ2-3; a possible D gene is TRBD1 (6 bases). The germline V gene encodes CDR1 MRHNA and CDR2 SNTAGT. Trimming took off 5 bases at V and 1 base at J, with 13 bases between the two ends. The CDR3 runs to 15 residues. CDR3: CASSHTGSGTDTQYF. In DNA form, the CDR3 reads TGTGCCAGCAGTCATACAGGGTCGGGCACAGATACGCAGTATTTT.

The chain carries TRBV6-6 and TRBJ2-7, with D possibly matching TRBD2 (5 bases). Trimming stripped 6 bases from V and 4 bases from J, with 13 bases between. The germline V gene has CDR1 MNHNY and CDR2 SVGAGI (reference sequence). The CDR3 totals 13 residues. CDR3 in amino acids: CASSRPTGYEQYF. The CDR3 nucleotides are TGTGCCAGCAGCCGCCCTACGGGGTACGAGCAGTACTTC.

The chain joins TRBV5-4 to TRBJ1-4; D possibly corresponds to TRBD1 (5 bases). Per germline, CDR1 SGHNT and CDR2 YYREEE (reference sequence). V was trimmed by 3 bases and J by 8 bases, leaving 14 bases between them. The CDR3 length is 14 residues. In DNA, the CDR3 is TGTGCCAGCAGCTCTTGGGGGGTTGACGAAAAACTGTTTTTT. Protein: CASSSWGVDEKLFF.

The chain has TRBV5-4 and TRBJ1-2, with unresolved D. Trimming left V 1 base short and J 2 bases short, with 6 bases between. The germline gives CDR1 SGHNT, CDR2 YYREEE (reference sequence). CDR3 length equals 13 residues. The DNA for the CDR3 is TGTGCCAGCAGCTTGACAGAAAACTATGGCTACACCTTC. It encodes CASSLTENYGYTF.

CDR3 sequence: CASSWTGTVNYEQYF. In nucleotides, the CDR3 is TGTGCCAGCAGCTGGACCGGGACAGTGAACTACGAGCAGTACTTC. The chain links TRBV11-2 to TRBJ2-7, with 7 positions matching TRBD1. The trim removed 4 bases at V and 3 bases at J, leaving 9 bases unmatched. This CDR3 is 15 amino acids long. CDR1 is SGHAT, CDR2 FQNNGV, per germline.

The J gene is TRBJ1-1, the V gene TRBV6-5; TRBD1 might be the D (5 bases). V was cut by 11 bases and J by 5 bases, with 9 bases left in between. There are 10 residues in the CDR3. Germline CDR1 MNHEY, CDR2 SVGAGI. As DNA, the CDR3 is TGTGCCGTCGGGGGGACTGAAGCTTTCTTT. Its protein product is CAVGGTEAFF.

V is TRBV28 and J is TRBJ1-2; weak D call: TRBD1 (5 bases). With 3 bases removed from V and 3 bases from J, the gap between germline ends came to 8 bases. This CDR3 contains 13 residues. The germline CDR1 and CDR2 sequences are MDHEN and SYDVKM. The CDR3 region is CASSFQGYYGYTF. The CDR3 DNA reads TGTGCCAGCAGTTTCCAGGGCTACTATGGCTACACCTTC.

This clone was detected once. The chain carries TRBV19 and TRBJ2-7; weak D call: TRBD1 (6 bases). CDR1 and CDR2 from the germline V gene are LNHDA and SQIVND (reference sequence). V dropped 5 bases and J dropped 4 bases, with 18 bases sitting between them. The CDR3 is made up of 15 amino acids. The CDR3 nucleotides read TGTGCCAGTAGTCGTCCGGGACAAGGCAGGTACGAGCAGTACTTC. Encoded protein: CASSRPGQGRYEQYF.

The chain recombines TRBV4-3 with TRBJ2-3; D possibly corresponds to TRBD2 (7 bases). The CDR3 runs to 16 residues. Germline CDR1 LGHNA, CDR2 YSLEER. Trimming took off 0 bases at V and 8 bases at J, with 18 bases between the two ends. CDR3 coding DNA: TGCGCCAGCAGCCAAGATATTGTGAGGGGGGGCGGTACGCAGTATTTT. Translating it yields CASSQDIVRGGGTQYF.

The rearrangement links TRBV2 to TRBJ2-1; tentative D call: TRBD2 (6 bases). Trimming stripped 7 bases from V and 1 base from J, with 14 bases between. CDR1 and CDR2 from the germline V gene are SNHLY and FYNNEI. The CDR3 is made up of 15 amino acids. CDR3 protein: CASKETGESYNEQFF. The CDR3 nucleotides read TGTGCCAGCAAAGAGACGGGGGAATCCTACAATGAGCAGTTCTTC.

The rearrangement uses TRBV2 and TRBJ1-6, with TRBD1 as a possible D gene (5 bases). Germline CDR1 reads SNHLY; CDR2 reads FYNNEI. Trimming left V 8 bases short and J 12 bases short, with 14 bases between. The length of the CDR3 is 12 residues. CDR3 protein: CASVTSDRPLHF. CDR3 sequence (DNA): TGTGCCAGCGTGACCTCCGACAGACCCCTCCACTTT.

The chain employs TRBV7-2 and TRBJ1-1; no firm D call. This CDR3 spans 14 amino acids. Trimming pared 3 bases from V and 1 base from J, leaving 9 bases between. Looked up from germline, CDR1 is SGHTA and CDR2 is FQGNSA. The CDR3 here is CASSFRGRNTEAFF. CDR3 sequence (DNA): TGTGCCAGCAGCTTCCGAGGCCGGAACACTGAAGCTTTCTTT.

The table lists this clone with a few counts. The chain recombines TRBV7-2 with TRBJ1-5, with D maybe TRBD1 (5 bases). CDR3 size: 16 residues. V shed 5 bases and J shed 4 bases, with 18 bases lying between them. The V gene's germline CDR1 is SGHTA and CDR2 FQGNSA. CDR3 coding DNA: TGTGCCAGCAGCAACAGAGGACATGGGACTAATCAGCCCCAGCATTTT. This encodes CASSNRGHGTNQPQHF.

This clone appeared a single time. The J gene is TRBJ2-5, the V gene TRBV7-2, with 12 bases aligning to TRBD2. The CDR3 is 14 amino acids. V was clipped by 5 bases and J by 7 bases; unmatched bases: 5. Germline assignment: CDR1 SGHTA and CDR2 FQGNSA. CDR3 in amino acids: CASSGLAGWRTQYF. The CDR3 nucleotides are TGTGCCAGCAGCGGACTAGCGGGGTGGAGGACCCAGTACTTC.

DNA of the CDR3: TGTGCCAGCAGTGAAAGGCGAGGATCTACCTCTGAAGCTTTCTTT. It yields the protein CASSERRGSTSEAFF. This chain connects TRBV6-1 to TRBJ1-1; unclear D gene. Germline-derived CDR1 and CDR2 are MNHNS and SASEGT. The CDR3 spans 15 residues. Deletions cut 2 bases from V and 6 bases from J, with 16 bases between.

This clone was counted between two and nine times. V usage is TRBV6-6 and J usage is TRBJ1-1; tentative D call: TRBD1 (5 bases). Germline V gene lookup returns CDR1 MNHNY and CDR2 SVGAGI (reference sequence). The CDR3 runs to 13 residues. The V end was cut by 6 bases, the J end by 8 bases, with 16 bases between. Here the CDR3 DNA reads TGTGCCAGCAGCCACGAAGGGGCGCGGGAAGCTTTCTTT. This encodes CASSHEGAREAFF.

V is TRBV10-3 and J is TRBJ2-2, with D perhaps TRBD2 (7 bases). CDR3 length: 14 residues. Trimming removed 4 bases from V and 5 bases from J, with 11 bases in between. The V gene's germline CDR1 is ENHRY and CDR2 SYGVKD. As DNA, the CDR3 is TGTGCCATCAGTGGGGAGGGGGTGACCGGGGAGCTGTTTTTT. As protein: CAISGEGVTGELFF.

V is TRBV6-1 and J is TRBJ2-5; the D gene is possibly TRBD1 (6 bases). This CDR3 spans 14 amino acids. The germline V gene encodes CDR1 MNHNS and CDR2 SASEGT. Trimming pared 4 bases from V and 5 bases from J, leaving 14 bases between. The chain's CDR3 is CASSVNRVKETQYF. The CDR3 DNA is TGTGCCAGCAGTGTGAACAGGGTAAAGGAGACCCAGTACTTC.

This chain links TRBV18 with TRBJ2-7; possible D gene TRBD1, 5 bases. Germline V gives CDR1 KGHSH, CDR2 LQKENI. V lost 5 bases and J 7 bases, leaving 15 bases between the germline ends. The CDR3 sequence is 13 residues long. The chain's CDR3 is CASSSLDTFEQYF. In nucleotides, the CDR3 is TGTGCCAGCTCATCCCTGGACACCTTTGAGCAGTACTTC.

This clone was detected a few times. The chain carries TRBV27 and TRBJ2-1, with 10 positions matching TRBD2. This CDR3 is built from 17 residues. CDR1 and CDR2 from the germline V gene are MNHEY and SMNVEV (reference sequence). V shed 1 base and J 7 bases; nucleotides not matched to a gene: 10. CDR3 DNA: TGTGCCAGCAGTTTATACCCCTCCGGGACTAGCGTGAATGAGCAGTTCTTC. Residues: CASSLYPSGTSVNEQFF.